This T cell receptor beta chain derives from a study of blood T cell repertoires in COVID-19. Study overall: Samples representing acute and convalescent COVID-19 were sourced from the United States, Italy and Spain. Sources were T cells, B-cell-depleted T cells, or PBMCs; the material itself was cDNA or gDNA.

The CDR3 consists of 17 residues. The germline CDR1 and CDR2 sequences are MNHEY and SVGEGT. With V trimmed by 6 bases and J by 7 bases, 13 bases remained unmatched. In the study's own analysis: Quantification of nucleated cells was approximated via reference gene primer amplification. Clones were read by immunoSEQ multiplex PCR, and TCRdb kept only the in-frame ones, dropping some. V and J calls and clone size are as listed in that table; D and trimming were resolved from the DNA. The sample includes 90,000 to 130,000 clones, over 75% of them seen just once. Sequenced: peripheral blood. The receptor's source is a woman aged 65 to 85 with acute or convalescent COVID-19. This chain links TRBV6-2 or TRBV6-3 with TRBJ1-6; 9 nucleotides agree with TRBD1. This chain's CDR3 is CASSRGLPGTGNSPLHF. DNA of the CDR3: TGTGCCAGCAGCCGCGGCCTACCCGGGACAGGGAATTCACCCCTCCACTTT.